Below are 5 T cell receptor beta chains sequenced from a single sample in a study of early T cells in non-severe SARS-CoV-2 infection. MiXCR, applied by TCRdb to the 5' RACE reads, yields one record per CDR3 protein. The sample has roughly 54,000 distinct CDR3 sequences, roughly 12% seen once. Input material: whole blood. These receptors were obtained from an adult who was a healthcare worker with PCR-confirmed SARS-CoV-2 infection or an uninfected control (not recorded which).

This clonotype was seen more than once but under ten times. This rearrangement joins TRBV20-1 to TRBJ2-1; D is undetermined. The germline V and J ends were trimmed by 1 base and 5 bases, with 12 bases remaining between them. Per germline, CDR1 DFQATT and CDR2 SNEGSKA (reference sequence). The CDR3 sequence is 14 residues long. The CDR3 bases are TGCAGTGCTAGAGGTGGGCAGGAGAACAATGAGCAGTTCTTC. Translation gives CSARGGQENNEQFF.

The chain recombines TRBV19 with TRBJ2-5; weak D call: TRBD2 (5 bases). V lost 3 bases and J lost 0, with 5 bases in between. This CDR3 is built from 13 residues. Germline V gene sequence: CDR1 LNHDA, CDR2 SQIVND (reference sequence). CDR3 DNA sequence: TGTGCCAGTAGTATCGGGAACCAAGAGACCCAGTACTTC. As protein: CASSIGNQETQYF.

Many counts were recorded for this clonotype. The chain is built from TRBV28 and TRBJ2-5; D is possibly TRBD1 (6 bases). The V end was cut by 5 bases, the J end by 6 bases, with 16 bases between. The CDR3 is made up of 14 amino acids. Germline lookup yields CDR1 MDHEN and CDR2 SYDVKM. CDR3 bases: TGTGCCAGCAGTCCTACAGGGTCTTTGAAGACCCAGTACTTC. Protein product: CASSPTGSLKTQYF.

The chain recombines TRBV19 with TRBJ1-5; the D gene is possibly TRBD1 (6 bases). This CDR3 is 14 amino acids long. V was pared by 7 bases and J by 4 bases, with 14 bases between. Looked up from germline, CDR1 is LNHDA and CDR2 is SQIVND (reference sequence). Written as DNA, the CDR3 is TGTGCCAGTAAATTAGGGGGGCGTAATCAGCCCCAGCATTTT. It encodes CASKLGGRNQPQHF.

V and J are TRBV5-1 and TRBJ2-3; D is uncertain. The CDR3 is 13 amino acids. V gave up 2 bases and J gave up 6 bases, with 10 bases separating them. The germline V gene has CDR1 SGHRS and CDR2 YFSETQ. CDR3 DNA: TGCGCCAGCAGCTTCGAGTTCGGGGATACGCAGTATTTT. Protein: CASSFEFGDTQYF.